A selection of T cell receptor beta chains follows, all from one sample in a study of T cells in Graves' hyperthyroidism and ophthalmopathy. TCRdb recomputed calls from the multiplex PCR reads with MiXCR, one row per CDR3 protein. The sample has hundreds of thousands of distinct CDR3 sequences; roughly 13% are singletons. Sequencing input: blood. The receptors were sampled from a woman under 40 with Graves' hyperthyroidism that later progressed to Graves' ophthalmopathy. CDR3s include the opening cysteine and the closing phenylalanine or tryptophan. D genes are given only for firm matches. Size is stated for part of the rows, as once, few or many counts, or as a class when the clone is expanded.

>TRBJ2-1|NA|TRBV24-1|NA
TGTGCCACCAGTGATAGGGGGGGGGGGACAAATGAGCAGTTCTTC
CATSDRGGGTNEQFF
>TRBJ2-2|many|TRBV3-1|TRBD2
TGTGCCAGCAGCCATCTAGCGGGAAGAACCGGGGAGCTGTTTTTT
CASSHLAGRTGELFF
>TRBJ1-1|NA|TRBV11-3|NA
TGTGCCAGCAGCACCCGGACCGCTATGAACACTGAAGCTTTCTTT
CASSTRTAMNTEAFF
>TRBJ1-4|NA|TRBV7-6|NA
TGTGCCAGCAACAACAAGGGTGCAAAACTGTTTTTT
CASNNKGAKLFF
>TRBJ1-5|many|TRBV7-8|NA
TGTGCCAGCAGCTTAGCAATCTACAGGAGAGATCAGCCCCAGCATTTT
CASSLAIYRRDQPQHF
>TRBJ2-3|many|TRBV28|NA
TGTGCCAGCAGTTTCGAGGCGTATAGCACAGATACGCAGTATTTT
CASSFEAYSTDTQYF
>TRBJ2-3|NA|TRBV11-1|TRBD1
TGTGCCAGCCGGGACAGCGCAGATACGCAGTATTTT
CASRDSADTQYF
>TRBJ2-3|NA|TRBV2|NA
TGTGCCAGCAGCGGACCCGCACCCTCGTCGTATTTT
CASSGPAPSSYF
>TRBJ2-3|NA|TRBV20-1|NA
TGCAGTGCTAGAGATCCGGGGTATTCGTGGAGTACAGATACGCAGTATTTT
CSARDPGYSWSTDTQYF
>TRBJ2-1|many|TRBV5-1|NA
TGCGCCAGCAGCTTGGCTGATCTGGGGGGCTACTACAATGAGCAGTTCTTC
CASSLADLGGYYNEQFF
>TRBJ2-1|many|TRBV11-3|TRBD2
TGTGCCAGCAGCTTAGAGGGGCTAGCGGGAGGATACAATGAGCAGTTCTTC
CASSLEGLAGGYNEQFF
>TRBJ2-3|NA|TRBV14|NA
TGTGCCAGCAGCCGAAGGTCGGGAAGAATCACAGATACGCAGTATTTT
CASSRRSGRITDTQYF
>TRBJ2-1|NA|TRBV6-1|TRBD2
TGTGCCAGCAGCTGGGGACTAGCGGGAACCAGAAATGAGCAGTTCTTC
CASSWGLAGTRNEQFF
>TRBJ1-4|NA|TRBV28|TRBD1
TGTGCCAGCAGTTTTGTGCGGGACAGGGGCGGGGATACTAATGAAAAACTGTTTTTT
CASSFVRDRGGDTNEKLFF
>TRBJ2-7|NA|TRBV18|NA
TGTGCCAGCCCACCTCCGGGACTACAGGGGAGGTACGAGCAGTACTTC
CASPPPGLQGRYEQYF
>TRBJ2-4|few|TRBV27|TRBD2
TGTGCCAGCAGCCGAGCGAGCGGGAGCTCGTCCAAAAACATTCAGTACTTC
CASSRASGSSSKNIQYF
>TRBJ2-1|many|TRBV9|NA
TGCGCCAGCAGCGTGGGCTCCTACAATGAGCAGTTCTTC
CASSVGSYNEQFF
>TRBJ2-5|few|TRBV12-3/TRBV12-4|NA
TGTGCCAGCAGTTTAAGTAGATTGTACTTC
CASSLSRLYF
>TRBJ1-5|NA|TRBV4-1|NA
TGCGCCAGCAGCGAAATCGTACGAAATCAGCCCCAGCATTTT
CASSEIVRNQPQHF
>TRBJ1-5|few|TRBV27|TRBD1
TGTGCCAGCAGTTCCCCAGGGGGAGGTCAGCCCCAGCATTTT
CASSSPGGGQPQHF
>TRBJ1-5|NA|TRBV6-1|NA
TGTGCCAGCAACCCCGGGGGGAGGAATCAGCCCCAGCATTTT
CASNPGGRNQPQHF
>TRBJ1-5|few|TRBV9|TRBD1
TGTGCCAGCAGCGCCGGGACAGGGGGAGACCAGCCCCAGCATTTT
CASSAGTGGDQPQHF
>TRBJ2-1|many|TRBV7-8|TRBD2
TGTGCCAGCAGCTTAGGGGGAGCGGGAGGGCCATACAATGAGCAGTTCTTC
CASSLGGAGGPYNEQFF
>TRBJ1-1|few|TRBV20-1|NA
TGCAGTGCCTACCTTGTAACCCCCTCAGGGACGGCTTTCTTT
CSAYLVTPSGTAFF
>TRBJ2-1|NA|TRBV18|NA
TGTGCCAGCTCACCACCGATGGGAGTGAACAATGAGCAGTTCTTC
CASSPPMGVNNEQFF
>TRBJ2-2|many|TRBV12-3/TRBV12-4|NA
TGTGCCAGCAGTTTCTCAGGGGACGGGGAGCTGTTTTTT
CASSFSGDGELFF
>TRBJ1-5|few|TRBV5-1|NA
TGCGCCAGCAGCTTGGAGGCGTTCAGTGTCAGCAATCAGCCCCAGCATTTT
CASSLEAFSVSNQPQHF
>TRBJ2-1|many|TRBV11-3|NA
TGTGCCAGCGGGACTGGTTCCTACAATGAGCAGTTCTTC
CASGTGSYNEQFF
>TRBJ2-7|many|TRBV7-2|NA
TGTGCCAGCACAAAAAATGCTTACGAGCAGTACTTC
CASTKNAYEQYF
>TRBJ2-3|many|TRBV7-9|NA
TGTGCCAGCAGCTTTGGACAGACTTACTCCACAGATACGCAGTATTTT
CASSFGQTYSTDTQYF
>TRBJ2-1|few|TRBV29-1|TRBD2
TGCAGCGTTGAAGTTCTGGGGAGGGCTGAGCAGTTCTTC
CSVEVLGRAEQFF
>TRBJ2-4|many|TRBV29-1|TRBD2
TGCAGCGTTGAGGACACACTAGCGGGAGGGCCGAAAGCCAAAAACATTCAGTACTTC
CSVEDTLAGGPKAKNIQYF
>TRBJ1-1|many|TRBV28|TRBD1
TGTGCCAGCAGTACGACAGGGTCCGGGAACACTGAAGCTTTCTTT
CASSTTGSGNTEAFF
>TRBJ1-1|many|TRBV28|NA
TGTGCCAGCAGTTTGTATGGGGAAGCTTTCTTT
CASSLYGEAFF
>TRBJ2-1|many|TRBV7-3|NA
TGTGCCTCCGGGTCAAGGGGGAGCTCCTACAATGAGCAGTTCTTC
CASGSRGSSYNEQFF
>TRBJ2-3|many|TRBV18|NA
TGTGCCAGCTCACCGACGAATACGCAGTATTTT
CASSPTNTQYF
>TRBJ1-2|many|TRBV28|NA
TGTGCCAGCAGTAAGGGGGGGGTTTCCTATGGCTACACCTTC
CASSKGGVSYGYTF
>TRBJ2-5|many|TRBV10-3|NA
TGTGCCATCACGAGGGAGCGCCAAGAGACCCAGTACTTC
CAITRERQETQYF
>TRBJ2-7|many|TRBV6-1|NA
TGTGCCAGCAGTGAAGCGCTGGGGCAGGGCTACGAGCAGTACTTC
CASSEALGQGYEQYF
>TRBJ1-1|NA|TRBV7-3|NA
TGTGCCAGCAGCTCCGGACCCGCTGAAGCTTTCTTT
CASSSGPAEAFF
>TRBJ2-2|many|TRBV27|NA
TGTGCCAGCAGCCTTGGAGGGGCCGGGGAGCTGTTTTTT
CASSLGGAGELFF
>TRBJ2-3|many|TRBV27|NA
TGTGCCAGCAGTTTTGAGGGTCTTGAGGATACGCAGTATTTT
CASSFEGLEDTQYF
>TRBJ2-7|NA|TRBV19|TRBD2
TGTGCCAGTAGTATTGGTTTGGGACTACCGACTCCTAACGAGCAGTACTTC
CASSIGLGLPTPNEQYF
>TRBJ2-7|few|TRBV27|TRBD1
TGTGCCAGCAGGACAGGGCCTCTTTATAGCTCCTACGAGCAGTACTTC
CASRTGPLYSSYEQYF
>TRBJ2-7|many|TRBV27|NA
TGTGCCAGCAGTTTGGGGCGGACCTACGAGCAGTACTTC
CASSLGRTYEQYF
>TRBJ2-7|NA|TRBV29-1|NA
TGCAGCGTTGAACTGGATTTGTTCGAGCAGTACTTC
CSVELDLFEQYF
>TRBJ2-1|NA|TRBV28|TRBD2
TGTGCCAGCAGCCCTGGGGGAGCGGGAGACTACAATGAGCAGTTCTTC
CASSPGGAGDYNEQFF
>TRBJ1-4|few|TRBV29-1|NA
TGCAGCGTTGCTCCAGGAGGTGAAAAACTGTTTTTT
CSVAPGGEKLFF
>TRBJ2-7|NA|TRBV6-2/TRBV6-3|NA
TGTGCCAGCAGTTCCCCGTATAGCTCCTACGAGCAGTACTTC
CASSSPYSSYEQYF